The T cell receptor beta chain under discussion was sequenced for a study of T cells in Graves' hyperthyroidism and ophthalmopathy. Study overall: Peripheral blood was secured at the point of initial diagnosis, before any treatment. Study-level points and caveats: Within blood appeared most thyroid clonotypes that had expanded above 0.001.

This clonotype was seen at least ten times. Its target is unknown. The CDR3 regions of TCR beta were amplified from RNA transcripts. The TCR CDR3 was amplified in a first-round RT-PCR using the HTBI primer set. Each CDR3 protein gets one entry after TCRdb re-called the multiplex PCR reads with MiXCR. The top ten clones hold around a fifth of a sample with more than 300,000 distinct CDR3 sequences, 14% of them seen once. The ends lost 3 bases at V and 8 bases at J; junction bases unmatched: 5. Germline V gene lookup returns CDR1 SQVTM and CDR2 ANQGSEA. CDR3 size: 12 residues. Using over 8.5 ml of fresh peripheral blood, PBMCs were prepared.

The rearrangement uses TRBV29-1 and TRBJ1-2; 8 positions agree with TRBD1. Material: blood. The receptor comes from a woman aged 25 to 39 with Graves' ophthalmopathy. The CDR3 DNA follows: TGCAGCGTTGAGACAGGGGTGAGGGGCTACACCTTC. It translates to CSVETGVRGYTF. Complete variable domain (other parts from reference TRBV29-1 and TRBJ1-2): SAVISQKPSRDICQRGTSLTIQCQVDSQVTMMFWYRQQPGQSLTLIATANQGSEATYESGFVIDKFPISRPNLTFSTLTVSNMSPEDSSIYLCSVETGVRGYTFGSGTRLTVV.